This T cell receptor (beta chain) was found in a study of CD8+CD57+ T cells in acquired aplastic anemia. On the study more broadly: CD4+ and CD8+ cells, once sorted, gave DNA averaging around 3.4 ug. General study points: There were roughly 28 CD8+ CDR3 sequences that occurred in both patients and controls.

Profiles of TCR beta VDJ and CDR3 were generated from a genomic DNA template. MiXCR was run by TCRdb on the reads, yielding one entry per CDR3 protein. The sample holds over 150,000 distinct CDR3 sequences, around 40% seen once. The V gene's germline CDR1 is SEHNR and CDR2 FQNEAQ (reference sequence). CDR3 size: 15 residues. Losses at the gene ends were 5 bases for V and 5 bases for J; bases not matched to a gene: 8. A remark on this clonotype: Its specificity is not known.

Material: sorted CD4+, CD8+, or CD8+CD57+ T cells (not recorded which) from PBMCs. The rearrangement uses TRBV7-9 and TRBJ2-2; 7 bases align to TRBD1. This TCR was sampled from a human donor in good health. The CDR3 DNA sequence: TGTGCCAGCAGCCTTTCGACAGGGTTAACCGGGGAGCTGTTTTTT. Protein sequence: CASSLSTGLTGELFF.